There are a few counts of the clone carrying this T cell receptor (beta chain). The target antigen is unknown. The germline V gene encodes CDR1 WSHSY and CDR2 SAAADI. Germline trimming cut 7 bases from V and 6 bases from J; bases unmatched to any gene: 7. CDR3 length: 13 amino acids. This entry is derived from a study of cytomegalovirus exposure and HLA in healthy donors. General study results and limits: Some highly shared sequence variants likely arose as a pipeline artifact.

Researchers ran the PCR with 60 Vbeta and 13 Jbeta primers. Generated by immunoSEQ multiplex PCR, the TCRdb table keeps only in-frame clones and is missing some. The repertoire includes some 150,000 clones, approximately 8.9% of them detected once, and roughly 6.4% sits in the top ten. The chain joins TRBV10-2 to TRBJ1-1; 8 bases align to TRBD1. The source is a middle-aged woman in good health and CMV-seropositive. Sequencing used PBMCs. The CDR3 loop reads CASIKTGDAEAFF. CDR3 nucleotides: TGCGCCAGCATTAAGACAGGGGACGCTGAAGCTTTCTTT.